This T cell receptor beta chain was retrieved from a study of regulatory T cells in long-lasting Graves disease. Time point specified: newly diagnosed GD, antithyroid drugs for less than 3 months. PBMC-extracted RNA yielded the TCR library. This clonotype was observed many times. Its target is unknown. Overall study results and limits: Persistent cases of Graves' showed reduced TCR diversity relative to newly diagnosed patients.

Construction of TCR beta libraries relied on iRepertoire HTBI primers and on Arm-PCR targeting CDR3 regions. TCRdb independently ran MiXCR on the multiplex PCR reads; one entry per CDR3 protein. Here the sample spans roughly 430,000 distinct CDR3 sequences, around 17% being singletons. These data are also associated with another study on T cells in Graves' hyperthyroidism and ophthalmopathy. This second study notes: TCR CDR3 regions were first amplified by RT-PCR with HTBI primers.

The sequence was collected from a woman in her 30s with Graves disease. Sequences were derived from peripheral blood mononuclear cells (PBMCs), sampled at new diagnosis, from a patient treated with antithyroid drugs.

The CDR3 sequence: CATSRLEPMNTGELFF. The CDR3 bases are TGTGCCACCAGCAGACTAGAACCTATGAACACCGGGGAGCTGTTTTTT. J is TRBJ2-2 and V is TRBV15, with D unresolved. With 2 bases removed from V and 1 base from J, the gap between germline ends came to 11 bases. The CDR3 runs to 16 residues. CDR1 and CDR2 (germline): LNHNV, YYDKDF (reference sequence).